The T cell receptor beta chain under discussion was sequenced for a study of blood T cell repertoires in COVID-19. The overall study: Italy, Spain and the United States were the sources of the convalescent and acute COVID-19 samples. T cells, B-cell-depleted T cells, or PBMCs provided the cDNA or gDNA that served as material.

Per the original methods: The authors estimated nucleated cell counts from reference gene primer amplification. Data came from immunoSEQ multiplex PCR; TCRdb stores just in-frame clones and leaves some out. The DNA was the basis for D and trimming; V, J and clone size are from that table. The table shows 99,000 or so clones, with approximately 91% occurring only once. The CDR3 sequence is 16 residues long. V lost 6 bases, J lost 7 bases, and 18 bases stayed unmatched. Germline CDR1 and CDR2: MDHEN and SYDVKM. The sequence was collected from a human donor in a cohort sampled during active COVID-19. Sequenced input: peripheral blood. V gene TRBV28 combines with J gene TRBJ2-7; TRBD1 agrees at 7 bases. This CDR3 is CASRSPAGTVSGEQYF. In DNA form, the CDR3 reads TGTGCCAGCAGATCTCCCGCCGGGACAGTGTCGGGAGAGCAGTACTTC. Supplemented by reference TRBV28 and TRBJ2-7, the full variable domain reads DVKVTQSSRYLVKRTGEKVFLECVQDMDHENMFWYRQDPGLGLRLIYFSYDVKMKEKGDIPEGYSVSREKKERFSLILESASTNQTSMYLCASRSPAGTVSGEQYFGPGTRLTVT.